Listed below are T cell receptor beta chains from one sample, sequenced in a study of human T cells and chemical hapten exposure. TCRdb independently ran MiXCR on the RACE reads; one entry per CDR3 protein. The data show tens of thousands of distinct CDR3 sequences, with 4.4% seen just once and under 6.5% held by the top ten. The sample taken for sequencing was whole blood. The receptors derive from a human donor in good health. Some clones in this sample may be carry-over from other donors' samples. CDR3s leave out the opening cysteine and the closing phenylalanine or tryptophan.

ASSRLGGKETQY | TRBV5-1
ASSVEGAYEQY | TRBV9
ASSRDTRNYGYT | TRBV7-2
SVTPDRSSYEQY | TRBV29-1
ASSPGVYEQY | TRBV11-2
AWRSGSSYNSPLH | TRBV30
ASSLSLRGPGKGSNQPQH | TRBV27
ASSHGHMNTGELF | TRBV3-1
ASSLGGWGSMNTEAF | TRBV13
ASSESGTFSTQY | TRBV25-1
ASKGAGTTNEKLF | TRBV6-1
ATSDLKGRVGEQF | TRBV24-1
ATSDAGGHGANVLT | TRBV24-1
ASARGGAQTDTQY | TRBV28
SVERRRGAEKLF | TRBV29-1
ASSHRSNQPQH | TRBV6-1
ASSRPTNEKLF | TRBV28
SATGRAGDTQY | TRBV20-1
ASSLGLAEQY | TRBV28
ASSVGPTTDTQY | TRBV9
ASSQVGGLADHYEQY | TRBV4-1
AWTASGRVGTQY | TRBV30
ASSPGKAGGSYNEQF | TRBV28
ATSSFNRVAKNIQY | TRBV15
ASSSLARSYNEQF | TRBV7-9
ASSFGTGPWYEQY | TRBV11-3
ASSQVGAGGPRNEQF | TRBV4-1
ASSLSVHGNEKLF | TRBV27
ASSVTGEGKLF | TRBV25-1
ASSHVGTAHEQY | TRBV4-2
SVEDNRNTEAF | TRBV29-1
ASSARYEQY | TRBV28
ASSSYRGLEKLF | TRBV7-6
ASSLGDRNTEAF | TRBV7-9
ASGPQTGMNTEAF | TRBV5-6
ASSFETGTKGEQY | TRBV5-4
ASSYLVASRAAEAF | TRBV6-5
SASTGISYEQY | TRBV20-1
SASGLAAASYEQY | TRBV20-1
ATSGLRGSDSNQPQH | TRBV24-1
SVDLGKGQTAEQY | TRBV29-1
SVAERERTDTQY | TRBV29-1
ASSLAVSSGQGIAGGVTQY | TRBV5-5
ASSLFGQGADTQY | TRBV5-4
SARSLIGREKLF | TRBV20-1
SVVGDIVEQF | TRBV29-1
ASSQDGYQRGQF | TRBV4-2
ASSLGGSTYGYT | TRBV7-8
ASSLGPGRATETQY | TRBV5-1
SARDPQVPTDTQY | TRBV20-1
ATSFTGVSNQPQH | TRBV15
ASTDSGANVLT | TRBV28
ASSYRPIGQGRQPQH | TRBV19
SVSTGGSDEQY | TRBV29-1
ATSDADSHPYEQY | TRBV24-1
ASSRTSNTEAF | TRBV4-1
ASSLTVIPGNTIY | TRBV5-6
ASSPDGISGNTIY | TRBV5-5
SVDSETQY | TRBV29-1
ASSHFLEGGEQF | TRBV12-3/TRBV12-4